The present entry profiles one T cell receptor beta chain with its context. Its antigen is not known. The data originate from a study of graft-versus-host responses after intestinal transplantation. Turning to the study itself: Recipients were given multivisceral, liver-intestinal, or isolated intestinal transplants. After anti-thymocyte globulin induction, recipients took tacrolimus and steroids for 3 to 4 years.

General study findings and limits: Allograft graft-versus-host to host-versus-graft clonal ratios ran high in patients with graft-donor T cell macrochimerism.

Sequencing was performed with immunoSEQ multiplex PCR; in TCRdb, only in-frame clones are kept and a portion is missing. This table holds approximately 37,000 clones, roughly 87% found once. The graft tissue was processed, and this released both intraepithelial and lamina propria lymphocytes. J was trimmed by 6 bases and V by 4 bases; bases with no gene match: 12. Germline-derived CDR1 and CDR2 are SQVTM and ANQGSEA. The CDR3 contains 14 residues. This TCR came from a human patient who received an intestinal transplant, so some T cells may come from the graft donor. The chain has TRBV29-1 and TRBJ2-7; 7 nucleotides agree with TRBD1. Sequences were derived from ileum tissue, sampled around 200 days after intestinal transplant. CDR3 coding DNA: TGCAGCGTTGTAAATGGTCAGGGGGTATCCGAGCAGTACTTC. Translation: CSVVNGQGVSEQYF.